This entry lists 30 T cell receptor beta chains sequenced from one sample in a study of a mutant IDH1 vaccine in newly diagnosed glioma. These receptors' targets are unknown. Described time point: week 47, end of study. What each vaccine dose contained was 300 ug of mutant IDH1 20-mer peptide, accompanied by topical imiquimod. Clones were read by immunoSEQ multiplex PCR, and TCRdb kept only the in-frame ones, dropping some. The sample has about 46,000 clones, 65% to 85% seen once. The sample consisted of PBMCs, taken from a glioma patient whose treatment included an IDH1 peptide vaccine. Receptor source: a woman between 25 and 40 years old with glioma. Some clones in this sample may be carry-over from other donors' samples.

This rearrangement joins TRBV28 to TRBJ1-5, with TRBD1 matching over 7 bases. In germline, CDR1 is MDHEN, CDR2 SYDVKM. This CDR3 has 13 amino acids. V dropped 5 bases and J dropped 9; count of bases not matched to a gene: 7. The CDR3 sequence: CASSPGGRSPQHF. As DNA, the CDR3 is TGTGCCAGCAGTCCAGGGGGGCGATCGCCCCAGCATTTT.

CDR3 DNA sequence: TGTGCCAGTAGTCCGCGGGGCAGCTCCTACGAGCAGTACTTC. As protein: CASSPRGSSYEQYF. This sequence joins TRBV19 and TRBJ2-7; D is perhaps TRBD2 (6 bases). Per germline, CDR1 LNHDA and CDR2 SQIVND (reference sequence). The CDR3 runs to 14 residues. Trimming stripped 5 bases from V and 0 bases from J, with 11 bases between.

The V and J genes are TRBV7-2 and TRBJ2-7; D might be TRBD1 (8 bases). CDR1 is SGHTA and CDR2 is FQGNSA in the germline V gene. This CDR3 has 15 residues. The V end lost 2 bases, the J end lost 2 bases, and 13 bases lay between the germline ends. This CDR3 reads CASSLSGTGAYEQYF. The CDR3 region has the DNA TGTGCCAGCAGCTTAAGCGGGACAGGAGCCTACGAGCAGTACTTC.

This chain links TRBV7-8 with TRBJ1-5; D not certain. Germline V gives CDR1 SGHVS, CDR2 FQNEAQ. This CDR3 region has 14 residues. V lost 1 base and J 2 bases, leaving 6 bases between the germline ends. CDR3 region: CASSLDQGNQPQHF. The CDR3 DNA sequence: TGTGCCAGCAGCTTAGATCAGGGCAATCAGCCCCAGCATTTT.

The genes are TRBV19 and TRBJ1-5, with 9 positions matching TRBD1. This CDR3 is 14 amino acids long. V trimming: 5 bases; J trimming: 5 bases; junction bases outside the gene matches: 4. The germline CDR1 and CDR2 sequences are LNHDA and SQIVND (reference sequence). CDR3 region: CASSPGTGHQPQHF. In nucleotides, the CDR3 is TGTGCCAGTAGTCCAGGGACAGGGCATCAGCCCCAGCATTTT.

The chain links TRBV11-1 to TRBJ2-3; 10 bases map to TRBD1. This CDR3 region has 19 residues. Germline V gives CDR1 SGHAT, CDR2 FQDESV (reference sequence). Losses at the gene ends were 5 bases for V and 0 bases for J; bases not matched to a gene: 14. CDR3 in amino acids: CASSLRRGTGASSTDTQYF. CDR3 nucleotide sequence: TGTGCCAGCAGCCTCCGGCGTGGGACAGGGGCCTCGAGCACAGATACGCAGTATTTT.

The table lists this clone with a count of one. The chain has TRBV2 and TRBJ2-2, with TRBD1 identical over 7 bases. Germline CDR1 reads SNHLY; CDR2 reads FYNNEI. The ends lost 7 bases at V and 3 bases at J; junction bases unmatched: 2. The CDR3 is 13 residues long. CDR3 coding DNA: TGTGCCAGCACGGACAGGCACACCGGGGAGCTGTTTTTT. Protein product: CASTDRHTGELFF.

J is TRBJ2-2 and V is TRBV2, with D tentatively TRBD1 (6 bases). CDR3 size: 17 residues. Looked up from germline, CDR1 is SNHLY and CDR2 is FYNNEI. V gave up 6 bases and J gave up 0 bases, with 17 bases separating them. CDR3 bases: TGTGCCAGCAGGAGAGAGACAGGTTACGCGAACACCGGGGAGCTGTTTTTT. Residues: CASRRETGYANTGELFF.

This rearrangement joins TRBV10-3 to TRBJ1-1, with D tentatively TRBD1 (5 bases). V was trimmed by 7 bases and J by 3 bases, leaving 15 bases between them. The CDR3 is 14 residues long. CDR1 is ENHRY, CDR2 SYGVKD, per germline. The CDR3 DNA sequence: TGTGCCATCAATAGGGGTCAGGGCGACACTGAAGCTTTCTTT. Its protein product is CAINRGQGDTEAFF.

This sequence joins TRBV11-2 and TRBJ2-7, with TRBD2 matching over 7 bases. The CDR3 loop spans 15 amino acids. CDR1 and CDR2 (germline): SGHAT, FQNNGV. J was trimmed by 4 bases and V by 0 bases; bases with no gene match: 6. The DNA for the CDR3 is TGTGCCAGCAGCTTAGAGGGAGGGAAAATGTACGAGCAGTACTTC. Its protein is CASSLEGGKMYEQYF.

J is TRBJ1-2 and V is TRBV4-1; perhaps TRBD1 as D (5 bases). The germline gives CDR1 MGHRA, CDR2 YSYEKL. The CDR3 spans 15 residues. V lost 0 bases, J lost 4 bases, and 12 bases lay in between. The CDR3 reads CASSQDPGRTYGYTF. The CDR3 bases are TGCGCCAGCAGCCAAGATCCGGGACGGACCTATGGCTACACCTTC.

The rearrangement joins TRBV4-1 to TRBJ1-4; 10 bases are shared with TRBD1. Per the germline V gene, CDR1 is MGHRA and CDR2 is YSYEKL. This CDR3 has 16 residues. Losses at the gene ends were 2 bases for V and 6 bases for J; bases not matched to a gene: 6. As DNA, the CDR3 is TGCGCCAGCAGCCAAACCCCGGGACAGGGGTATGAAAAACTGTTTTTT. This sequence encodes CASSQTPGQGYEKLFF.

CDR3 protein: CAWSPDRGRNQPQHF. DNA for the CDR3: TGTGCCTGGAGTCCGGACAGGGGCCGCAATCAGCCCCAGCATTTT. This chain links TRBV30 with TRBJ1-5; 9 nucleotides agree with TRBD1. The CDR3 loop spans 15 amino acids. The V segment lost 2 bases and the J segment 2 bases; nucleotides outside the gene matches: 4. Germline V gene lookup returns CDR1 GTSNPN and CDR2 SVGIG (reference sequence).

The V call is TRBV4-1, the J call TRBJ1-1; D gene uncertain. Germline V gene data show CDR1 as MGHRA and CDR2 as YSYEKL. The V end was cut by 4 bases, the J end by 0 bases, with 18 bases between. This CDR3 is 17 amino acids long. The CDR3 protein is CASSPQFRLEVNTEAFF. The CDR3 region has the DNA TGCGCCAGCAGCCCGCAATTTAGACTGGAGGTGAACACTGAAGCTTTCTTT.

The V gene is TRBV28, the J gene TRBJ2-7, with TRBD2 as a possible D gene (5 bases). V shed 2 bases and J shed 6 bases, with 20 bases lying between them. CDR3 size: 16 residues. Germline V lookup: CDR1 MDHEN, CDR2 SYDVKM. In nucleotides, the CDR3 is TGTGCCAGCAGTTTAGAGGGTCGAACCTACTACGGCGAGCAGTACTTC. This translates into CASSLEGRTYYGEQYF.

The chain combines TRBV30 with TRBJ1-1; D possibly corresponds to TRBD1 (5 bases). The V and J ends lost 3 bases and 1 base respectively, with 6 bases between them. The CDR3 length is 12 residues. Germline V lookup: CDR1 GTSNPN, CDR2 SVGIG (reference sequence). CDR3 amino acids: CAWSGQNTEAFF. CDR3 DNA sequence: TGTGCCTGGAGCGGACAGAACACTGAAGCTTTCTTT.

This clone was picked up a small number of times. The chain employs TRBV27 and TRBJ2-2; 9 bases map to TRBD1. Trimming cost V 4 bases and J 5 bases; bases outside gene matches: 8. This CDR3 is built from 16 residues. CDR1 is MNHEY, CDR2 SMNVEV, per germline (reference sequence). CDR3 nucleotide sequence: TGTGCCAGCAGTTCGGGACAGGGCGGGGAAACCGGGGAGCTGTTTTTT. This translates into CASSSGQGGETGELFF.

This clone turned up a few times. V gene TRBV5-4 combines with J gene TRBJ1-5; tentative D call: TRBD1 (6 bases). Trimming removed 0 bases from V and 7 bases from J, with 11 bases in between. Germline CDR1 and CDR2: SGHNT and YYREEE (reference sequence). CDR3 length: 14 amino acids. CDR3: CASSLAGAGQPQHF. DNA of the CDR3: TGTGCCAGCAGCTTGGCAGGGGCAGGGCAGCCCCAGCATTTT. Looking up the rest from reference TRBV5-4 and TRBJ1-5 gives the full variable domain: ETGVTQSPTHLIKTRGQQVTLRCSSQSGHNTVSWYQQALGQGPQFIFQYYREEENGRGNFPPRFSGLQFPNYSSELNVNALELDDSALYLCASSLAGAGQPQHFGDGTRLSIL.

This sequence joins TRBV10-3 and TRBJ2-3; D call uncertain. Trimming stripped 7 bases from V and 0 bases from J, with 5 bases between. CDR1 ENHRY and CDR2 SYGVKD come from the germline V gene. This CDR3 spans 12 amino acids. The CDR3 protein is CAITDSTDTQYF. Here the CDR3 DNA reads TGTGCCATCACGGACAGCACAGATACGCAGTATTTT.

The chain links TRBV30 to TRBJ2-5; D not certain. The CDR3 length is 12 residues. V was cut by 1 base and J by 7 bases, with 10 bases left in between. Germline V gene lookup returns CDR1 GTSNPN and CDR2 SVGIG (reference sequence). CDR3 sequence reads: CAWSAPGGTQYF. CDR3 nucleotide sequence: TGTGCCTGGAGTGCCCCGGGCGGGACCCAGTACTTC. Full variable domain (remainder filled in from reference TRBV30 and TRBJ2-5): SQTIHQWPATLVQPVGSPLSLECTVEGTSNPNLYWYRQAAGRGLQLLFYSVGIGQISSEVPQNLSASRPQDRQFILSSKKLLLSDSGFYLCAWSAPGGTQYFGPGTRLLVL.

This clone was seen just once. CDR3 sequence reads: CASSYGTGTDEQYF. CDR3 DNA sequence: TGTGCCAGCAGTTACGGGACAGGGACCGACGAGCAGTACTTC. The chain has TRBV6-5 and TRBJ2-7; 9 nucleotides agree with TRBD1. Germline CDR1 and CDR2: MNHEY and SVGAGI. V gave up 2 bases and J gave up 5 bases; unmatched junction bases: 4. The CDR3 consists of 14 residues.

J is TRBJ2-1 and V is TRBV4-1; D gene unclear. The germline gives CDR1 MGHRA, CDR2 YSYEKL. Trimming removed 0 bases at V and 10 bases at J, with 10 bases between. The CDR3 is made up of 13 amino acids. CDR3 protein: CASSQERFREQFF. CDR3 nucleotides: TGCGCCAGCAGCCAAGAGAGATTCCGGGAGCAGTTCTTC.

Written as DNA, the CDR3 is TGTGCCAGCAGCCCCCCGGGGTCAACTAATGAAAAACTGTTTTTT. It translates to CASSPPGSTNEKLFF. The chain has TRBV7-9 and TRBJ1-4; no clear D gene. Trimming shortened V by 5 bases and J by 0 bases, and 10 bases separated the two germline ends. This CDR3 comprises 15 residues. In germline, CDR1 is SEHNR, CDR2 FQNEAQ (reference sequence).

The CDR3 loop is CASSGTGANVLTF. CDR3 nucleotides: TGTGCCAGCAGCGGAACTGGGGCCAACGTCCTGACTTTC. The chain has TRBV9 and TRBJ2-6; no definite D call. Trimming pared 3 bases from V and 2 bases from J, leaving 3 bases between. The CDR3 consists of 13 residues. The V gene's germline CDR1 is SGDLS and CDR2 YYNGEE. Full variable domain (remainder filled in from reference TRBV9 and TRBJ2-6): DSGVTQTPKHLITATGQRVTLRCSPRSGDLSVYWYQQSLDQGLQFLIQYYNGEERAKGNILERFSAQQFPDLHSELNLSSLELGDSALYFCASSGTGANVLTFGAGSRLTVL.

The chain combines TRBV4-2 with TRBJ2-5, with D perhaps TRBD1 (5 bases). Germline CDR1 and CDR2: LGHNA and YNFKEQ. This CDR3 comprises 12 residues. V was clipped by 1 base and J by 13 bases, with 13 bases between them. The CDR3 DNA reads TGTGCCAGCAGCCAAGGGGGCTTACCGATGTACTTC. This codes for CASSQGGLPMYF.

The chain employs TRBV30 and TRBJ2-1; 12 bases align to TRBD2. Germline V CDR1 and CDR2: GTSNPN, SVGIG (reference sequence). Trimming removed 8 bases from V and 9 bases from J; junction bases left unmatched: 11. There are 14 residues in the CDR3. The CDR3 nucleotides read TGTGCCGTTAACCTAGCGGGAGGGCTTACTGAGCAGTTCTTC. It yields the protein CAVNLAGGLTEQFF.

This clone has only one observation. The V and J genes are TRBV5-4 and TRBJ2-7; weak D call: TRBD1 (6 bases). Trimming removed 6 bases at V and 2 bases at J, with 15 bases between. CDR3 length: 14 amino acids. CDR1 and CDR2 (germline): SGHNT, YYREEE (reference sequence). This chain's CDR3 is CASNPGQDPYEQYF. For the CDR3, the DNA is TGTGCCAGCAACCCGGGACAAGACCCCTACGAGCAGTACTTC.

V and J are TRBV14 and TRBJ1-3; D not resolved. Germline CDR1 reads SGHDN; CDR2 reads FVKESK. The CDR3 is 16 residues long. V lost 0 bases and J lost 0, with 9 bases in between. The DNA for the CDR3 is TGTGCCAGCAGCCAAGATCGGCTGATCTCTGGAAACACCATATATTTT. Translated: CASSQDRLISGNTIYF. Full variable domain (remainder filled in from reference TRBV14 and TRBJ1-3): EAGVTQFPSHSVIEKGQTVTLRCDPISGHDNLYWYRRVMGKEIKFLLHFVKESKQDESGMPNNRFLAERTGGTYSTLKVQPAELEDSGVYFCASSQDRLISGNTIYFGEGSWLTVV.

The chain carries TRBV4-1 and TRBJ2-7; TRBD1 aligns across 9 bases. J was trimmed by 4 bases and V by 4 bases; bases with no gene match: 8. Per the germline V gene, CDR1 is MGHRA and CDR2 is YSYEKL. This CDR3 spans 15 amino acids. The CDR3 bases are TGCGCCAGCAGCCCGGACTGGACAGGGGTGTACGAGCAGTACTTC. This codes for CASSPDWTGVYEQYF.

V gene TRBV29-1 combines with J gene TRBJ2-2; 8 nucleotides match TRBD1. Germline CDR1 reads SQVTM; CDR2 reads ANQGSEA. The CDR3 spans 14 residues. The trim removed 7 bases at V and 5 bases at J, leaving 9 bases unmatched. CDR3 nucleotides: TGCAGCGCCCTGGCCAGGGGGCGGACCGGGGAGCTGTTTTTT. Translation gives CSALARGRTGELFF.